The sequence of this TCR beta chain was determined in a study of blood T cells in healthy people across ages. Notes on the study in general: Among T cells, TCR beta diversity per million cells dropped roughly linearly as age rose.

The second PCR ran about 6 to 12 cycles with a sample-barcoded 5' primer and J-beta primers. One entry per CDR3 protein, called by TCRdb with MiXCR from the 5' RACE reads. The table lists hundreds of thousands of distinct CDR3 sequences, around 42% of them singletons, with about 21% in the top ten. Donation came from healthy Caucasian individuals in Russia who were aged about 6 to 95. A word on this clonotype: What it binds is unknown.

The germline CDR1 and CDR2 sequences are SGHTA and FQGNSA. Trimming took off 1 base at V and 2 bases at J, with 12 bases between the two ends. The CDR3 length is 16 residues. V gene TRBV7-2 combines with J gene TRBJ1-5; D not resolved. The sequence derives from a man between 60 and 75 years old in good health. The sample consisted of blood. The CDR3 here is CASSLGTPGGNQPQHF. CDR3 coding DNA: TGTGCCAGCAGCTTAGGGACTCCCGGGGGCAATCAGCCCCAGCATTTT.